This T cell receptor beta chain appears in the sequencing data of a study of blood T cell repertoires in COVID-19. The overall study: PBMCs, B-cell-depleted T cells, or T cells provided the cDNA or gDNA that made up the material.

Original methodology: For nucleated cells, counts were estimated from reference gene primer amplification. Profiled with immunoSEQ multiplex PCR; TCRdb holds only in-frame clones, not every one. Clonal size and the V and J genes are those of that table, whereas D and trimming came from the DNA. The repertoire holds over 200,000 clones, 90% seen once, with 1.2% in the top ten. CDR1 is ENHRY and CDR2 is SYGVKD in the germline V gene. The CDR3 is 16 residues long. Trimming took 4 bases from V and 3 from J; bases not matched to a gene: 11. This sequence was found in a man in his thirties or forties who had recovered from COVID-19. J is TRBJ1-1 and V is TRBV10-3; TRBD1 aligns across 7 bases. Sequences were obtained from PBMCs or T cells enriched from blood (not recorded which). CDR3 sequence (DNA): TGTGCCATCAGTGCCGCGACAGGGTCGGACTACACTGAAGCTTTCTTT. Protein sequence: CAISAATGSDYTEAFF.